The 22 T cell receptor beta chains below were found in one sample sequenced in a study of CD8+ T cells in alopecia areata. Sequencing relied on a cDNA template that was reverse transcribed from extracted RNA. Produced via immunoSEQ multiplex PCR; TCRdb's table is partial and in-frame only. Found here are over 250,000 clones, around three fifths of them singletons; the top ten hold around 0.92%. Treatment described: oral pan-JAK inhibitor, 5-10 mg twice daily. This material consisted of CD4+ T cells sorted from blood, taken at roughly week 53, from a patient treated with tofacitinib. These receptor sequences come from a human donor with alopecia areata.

CDR3 bases: TGTGCCAGCAGTTACTCGCCAGTCCCCCCAGCTTTCTTT. This gives the protein CASSYSPVPPAFF. The chain uses TRBV6-5 and TRBJ1-1; D unresolved. V was trimmed by 0 bases and J by 10 bases, leaving 12 bases between them. This CDR3 is 13 amino acids long. Germline CDR1 MNHEY, CDR2 SVGAGI.

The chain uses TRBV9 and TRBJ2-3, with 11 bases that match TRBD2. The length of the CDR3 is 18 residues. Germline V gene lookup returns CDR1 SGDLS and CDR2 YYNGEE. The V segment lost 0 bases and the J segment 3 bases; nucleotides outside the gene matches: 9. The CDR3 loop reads CASSVGSGLAAYTDTQYF. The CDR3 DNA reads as TGTGCCAGCAGCGTAGGGTCGGGACTAGCGGCATATACAGATACGCAGTATTTT.

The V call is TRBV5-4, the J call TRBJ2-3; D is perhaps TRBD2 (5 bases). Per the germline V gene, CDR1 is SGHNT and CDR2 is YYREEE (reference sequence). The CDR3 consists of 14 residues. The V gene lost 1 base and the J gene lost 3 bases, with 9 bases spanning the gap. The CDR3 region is CASSLNGMTDTQYF. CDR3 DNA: TGTGCCAGCAGCTTGAACGGGATGACAGATACGCAGTATTTT. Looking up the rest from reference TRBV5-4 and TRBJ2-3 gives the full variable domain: ETGVTQSPTHLIKTRGQQVTLRCSSQSGHNTVSWYQQALGQGPQFIFQYYREEENGRGNFPPRFSGLQFPNYSSELNVNALELDDSALYLCASSLNGMTDTQYFGPGTRLTVL.

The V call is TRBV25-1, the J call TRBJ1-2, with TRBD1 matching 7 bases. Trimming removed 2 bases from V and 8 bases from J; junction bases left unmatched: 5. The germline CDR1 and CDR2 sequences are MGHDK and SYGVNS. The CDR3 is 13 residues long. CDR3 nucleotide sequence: TGTGCCAGCAGTGAACCAGGGGGTTGGGGCTACACCTTC. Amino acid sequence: CASSEPGGWGYTF.

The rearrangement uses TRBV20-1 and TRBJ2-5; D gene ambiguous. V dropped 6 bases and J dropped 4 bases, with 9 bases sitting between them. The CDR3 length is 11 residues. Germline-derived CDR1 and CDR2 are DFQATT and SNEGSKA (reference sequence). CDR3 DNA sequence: TGCAGTGCCAAGTATCGAGAGACCCAGTACTTC. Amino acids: CSAKYRETQYF.

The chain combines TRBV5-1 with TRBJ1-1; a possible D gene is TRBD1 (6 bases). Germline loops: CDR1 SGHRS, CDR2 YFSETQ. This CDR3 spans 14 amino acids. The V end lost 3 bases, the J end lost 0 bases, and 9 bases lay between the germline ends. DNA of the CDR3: TGCGCCAGCAGCTCCGACAGGATGAACACTGAAGCTTTCTTT. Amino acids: CASSSDRMNTEAFF.

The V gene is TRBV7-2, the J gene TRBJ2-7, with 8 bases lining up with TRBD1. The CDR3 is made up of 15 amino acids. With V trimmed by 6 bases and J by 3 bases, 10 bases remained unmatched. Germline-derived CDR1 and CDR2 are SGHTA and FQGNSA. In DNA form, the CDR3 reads TGTGCCAGCAGTCAGGACAGGGACCCTTTCTACGAGCAGTACTTC. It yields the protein CASSQDRDPFYEQYF.

In nucleotides, the CDR3 is TGTGCCAGCAGAACAATAGGGGCGAACACTGAAGCTTTCTTT. It yields the protein CASRTIGANTEAFF. V and J are TRBV25-1 and TRBJ1-1; a weak D match, TRBD1 (5 bases). V shed 6 bases and J shed 1 base, with 12 bases lying between them. The CDR3 consists of 14 residues. Germline V CDR1 and CDR2: MGHDK, SYGVNS.

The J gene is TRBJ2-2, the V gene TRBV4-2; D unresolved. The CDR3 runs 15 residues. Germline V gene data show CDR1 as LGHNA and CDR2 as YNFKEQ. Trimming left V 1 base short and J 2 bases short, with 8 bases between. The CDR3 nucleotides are TGTGCCAGCAGCCAAGGGTCACCTAACACCGGGGAGCTGTTTTTT. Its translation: CASSQGSPNTGELFF.

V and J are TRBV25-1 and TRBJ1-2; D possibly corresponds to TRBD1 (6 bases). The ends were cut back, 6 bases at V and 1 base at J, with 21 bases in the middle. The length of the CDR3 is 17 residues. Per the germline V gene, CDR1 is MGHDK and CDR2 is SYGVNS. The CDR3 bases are TGTGCCAGCAGCGATGTTGCCCCGGGCAGGGGTAACTATGGCTACACCTTC. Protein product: CASSDVAPGRGNYGYTF.

Written as DNA, the CDR3 is TGTGCCAGCAGCTTACGGCAGGAGAACACCGGGGAGCTGTTTTTT. The encoded protein is CASSLRQENTGELFF. The chain has TRBV7-8 and TRBJ2-2; D is uncertain. Trimming pared 2 bases from V and 1 base from J, leaving 8 bases between. The CDR3 is 15 amino acids. The germline V gene encodes CDR1 SGHVS and CDR2 FQNEAQ. Complete variable domain (other parts from reference TRBV7-8 and TRBJ2-2): GAGVSQSPRYKVAKRGQDVALRCDPISGHVSLFWYQQALGQGPEFLTYFQNEAQLDKSGLPSDRFFAERPEGSVSTLKIQRTQQEDSAVYLCASSLRQENTGELFFGEGSRLTVL.

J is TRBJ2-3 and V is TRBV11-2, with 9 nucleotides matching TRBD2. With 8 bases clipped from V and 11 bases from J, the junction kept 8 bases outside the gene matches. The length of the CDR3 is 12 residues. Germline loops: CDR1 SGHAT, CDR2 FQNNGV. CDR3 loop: CASGYSGGGQYF. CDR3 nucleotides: TGTGCCAGCGGATATAGCGGGGGAGGGCAGTATTTT. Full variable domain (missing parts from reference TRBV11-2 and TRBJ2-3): EAGVAQSPRYKIIEKRQSVAFWCNPISGHATLYWYQQILGQGPKLLIQFQNNGVVDDSQLPKDRFSAERLKGVDSTLKIQPAKLEDSAVYLCASGYSGGGQYFGPGTRLTVL.

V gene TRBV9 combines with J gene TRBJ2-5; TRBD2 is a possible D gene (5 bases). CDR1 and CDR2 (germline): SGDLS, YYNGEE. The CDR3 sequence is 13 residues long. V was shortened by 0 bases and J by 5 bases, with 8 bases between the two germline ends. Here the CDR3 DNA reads TGTGCCAGCAGCGTAGACCCGGGGGAGACCCAGTACTTC. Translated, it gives CASSVDPGETQYF. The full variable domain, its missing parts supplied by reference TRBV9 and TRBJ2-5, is DSGVTQTPKHLITATGQRVTLRCSPRSGDLSVYWYQQSLDQGLQFLIQYYNGEERAKGNILERFSAQQFPDLHSELNLSSLELGDSALYFCASSVDPGETQYFGPGTRLLVL.

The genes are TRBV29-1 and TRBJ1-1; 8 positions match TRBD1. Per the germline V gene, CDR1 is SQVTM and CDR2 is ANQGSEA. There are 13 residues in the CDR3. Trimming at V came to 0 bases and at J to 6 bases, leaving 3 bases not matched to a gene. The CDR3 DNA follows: TGCAGCGTTGAAGACAGGGGGCTCGCTGAAGCTTTCTTT. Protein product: CSVEDRGLAEAFF.

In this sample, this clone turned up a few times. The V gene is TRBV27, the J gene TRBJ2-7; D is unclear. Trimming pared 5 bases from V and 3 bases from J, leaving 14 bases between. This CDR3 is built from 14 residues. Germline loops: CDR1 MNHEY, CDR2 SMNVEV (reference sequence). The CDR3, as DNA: TGTGCCAGCAGTATTCTATTAGGAGACTACGAGCAGTACTTC. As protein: CASSILLGDYEQYF.

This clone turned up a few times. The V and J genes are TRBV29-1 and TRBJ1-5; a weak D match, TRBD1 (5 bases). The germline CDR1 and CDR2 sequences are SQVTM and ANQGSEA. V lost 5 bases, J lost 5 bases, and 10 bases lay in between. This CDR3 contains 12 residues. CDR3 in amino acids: CSVQGGDQPQHF. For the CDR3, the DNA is TGCAGCGTTCAGGGAGGGGATCAGCCCCAGCATTTT.

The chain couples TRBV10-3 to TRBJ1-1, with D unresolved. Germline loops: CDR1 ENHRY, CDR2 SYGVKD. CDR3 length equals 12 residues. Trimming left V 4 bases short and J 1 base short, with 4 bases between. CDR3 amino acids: CAISGGNTEAFF. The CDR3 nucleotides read TGTGCCATCAGTGGCGGGAACACTGAAGCTTTCTTT.

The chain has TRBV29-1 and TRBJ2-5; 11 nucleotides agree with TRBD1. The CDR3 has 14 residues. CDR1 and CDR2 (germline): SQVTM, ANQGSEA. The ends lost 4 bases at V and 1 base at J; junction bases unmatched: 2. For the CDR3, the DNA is TGCAGCGTTGGGACAGGGGGCGGCCAAGAGACCCAGTACTTC. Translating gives CSVGTGGGQETQYF.

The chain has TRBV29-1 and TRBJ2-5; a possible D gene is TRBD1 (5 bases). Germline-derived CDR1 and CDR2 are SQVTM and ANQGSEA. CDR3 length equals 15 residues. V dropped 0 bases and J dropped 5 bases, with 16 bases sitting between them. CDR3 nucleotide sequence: TGCAGCGTTGAAGACAGGACACCACTGGGGGAGACCCAGTACTTC. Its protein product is CSVEDRTPLGETQYF.

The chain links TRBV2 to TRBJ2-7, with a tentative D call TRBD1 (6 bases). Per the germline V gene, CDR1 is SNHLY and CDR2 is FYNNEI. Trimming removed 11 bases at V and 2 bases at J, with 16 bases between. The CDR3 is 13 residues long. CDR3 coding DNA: TGTGCCGTCCACGGCGGACAGACCTACGAGCAGTACTTC. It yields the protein CAVHGGQTYEQYF.

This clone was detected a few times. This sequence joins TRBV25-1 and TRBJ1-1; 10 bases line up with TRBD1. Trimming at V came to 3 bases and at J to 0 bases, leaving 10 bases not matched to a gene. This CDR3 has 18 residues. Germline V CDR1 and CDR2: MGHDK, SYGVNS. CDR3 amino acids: CASSDQKRQGAVNTEAFF. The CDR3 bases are TGTGCCAGCAGTGATCAAAAGCGACAGGGGGCAGTGAACACTGAAGCTTTCTTT. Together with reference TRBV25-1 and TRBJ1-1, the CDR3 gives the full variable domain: EADIYQTPRYLVIGTGKKITLECSQTMGHDKMYWYQQDPGMELHLIHYSYGVNSTEKGDLSSESTVSRIRTEHFPLTLESARPSHTSQYLCASSDQKRQGAVNTEAFFGQGTRLTVV.

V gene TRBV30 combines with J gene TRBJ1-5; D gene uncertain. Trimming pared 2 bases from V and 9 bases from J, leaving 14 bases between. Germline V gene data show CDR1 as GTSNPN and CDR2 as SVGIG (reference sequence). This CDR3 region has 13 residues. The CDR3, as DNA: TGTGCCTGGAGTAAGGGAGGCGATCGGCCCCAGCATTTT. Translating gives CAWSKGGDRPQHF.